These T cell receptor beta chains were read from a single sample in a study of blood T cell repertoires in COVID-19. Here immunoSEQ multiplex PCR was the method, and the copy in TCRdb shows in-frame clones only, minus some. This table holds some 200,000 clones, 92% found once. Sequencing input: peripheral blood. Receptors were obtained from a man aged 25-40 years with acute or convalescent COVID-19. Both conserved end residues are part of each CDR3. The order of the fields is D gene, V gene, clone size, J gene, CDR3 DNA, CDR3 protein. D genes are given only for firm matches. Not every row has a clone size; where given, it reads once, few, many or a size class.

.	TRBV28	.	TRBJ2-1	TGTGCCAGCACCTCCCGACAACCTAACTCCTACAATGAGCAGTTCTTC	CASTSRQPNSYNEQFF
TRBD2	TRBV5-1	.	TRBJ2-3	TGCGCCAGCAGCGCCAGACTAGCGGCTGAGGCTAGCACAGATACGCAGTATTTT	CASSARLAAEASTDTQYF
TRBD2	TRBV6-5	.	TRBJ2-7	TGTGCCAGCAGAAGACTAGCGGGATCCTACGAGCAGTACTTC	CASRRLAGSYEQYF
TRBD1	TRBV28	.	TRBJ2-6	TGTGCCAGCAGGCTCATGGGGACAGGTTATGACTCTGGGGCCAACGTCCTGACTTTC	CASRLMGTGYDSGANVLTF
.	TRBV5-6	.	TRBJ1-5	TGTGCCAGCACCTCACGGGGTGGACAGCCCCAGCATTTT	CASTSRGGQPQHF
.	TRBV28	.	TRBJ2-1	TGTGCCAGCAGGAGTATGGGAGGACCTCTCACAATGGGGCAGTTCTTC	CASRSMGGPLTMGQFF
.	TRBV3-1/TRBV3-2	.	TRBJ2-5	TGTGCCAGCAGCCGGTCACGGGGTACCCAGTACTTC	CASSRSRGTQYF
TRBD2	TRBV18	.	TRBJ2-3	TGTGCCAGCTCAACGCGGGGGGGCAACACAGATACGCAGTATTTT	CASSTRGGNTDTQYF
.	TRBV5-1	.	TRBJ1-1	TGCGCCAGCAGAGGCCAGGGGTTGGACACTGAAGCTTTCTTT	CASRGQGLDTEAFF
.	TRBV28	.	TRBJ1-5	TGTGCCAGCAGTTTCCCCCGGGTCGCCAATCAGCCCCAGCATTTT	CASSFPRVANQPQHF
.	TRBV6-5	.	TRBJ2-1	TGTGCCAGCAGGAGGAGCTCCTACAATGAGCAGTTCTTC	CASRRSSYNEQFF
.	TRBV14	.	TRBJ2-7	TGTGCCAGCAGCCGGTCAGCCTACGAGCAGTACTTC	CASSRSAYEQYF
.	TRBV4-1	.	TRBJ1-3	TGCGCCAGCAGCCCCCGGGAGGAGAGCTCTGGAAACACCATATATTTT	CASSPREESSGNTIYF
.	TRBV3-1/TRBV3-2	.	TRBJ2-1	TGTGCCAGCAGCCAGGGGACTTTGCTTTACAATGAGCAGTTCTTC	CASSQGTLLYNEQFF
TRBD1	TRBV28	.	TRBJ2-7	TGTGCCAGCAGTTCGACAGGGCTTCAGTCCTACGAGCAGTACTTC	CASSSTGLQSYEQYF
TRBD1	TRBV10-3	.	TRBJ2-2	TGTGCCATCAGTGGGGACAGGGTGGCCGGGGAGCTGTTTTTT	CAISGDRVAGELFF
.	TRBV21-1	once	TRBJ2-5	TGTGCCAGCAGCAGACCCAGGGGGCGTAGGACTAGCGTCACACACAATCAAGAGACCCAGTACTTC	CASSRPRGRRTSVTHNQETQYF